These 27 T cell receptor beta chains came from one sample sequenced in a study of cytomegalovirus exposure and HLA in healthy donors (dated by TCRdb to about 2017). To prepare the library, the immunoSEQ multiplex PCR assay was applied. The multiplex PCR relied on a mix of 60 forward primers for TCR Vbeta segments and 13 reverse primers for TCR Jbeta segments. The table comes from immuneACCESS by way of TCRdb, which keeps in-frame sequences with V and J called. Part of the clones is missing from these tables; in studies checked, under half for an unresolved V gene and the rest for unknown reasons. This sample has about 160,000 clones in its table, and about 60% of those were observed once. The ten largest account for approximately 6.6% of the sample. Sequencing used PBMCs. The receptor source for this set is a woman aged 55-75 years in good health and CMV-seropositive.

The CDR3 DNA is TGTGCCAGCACCCCTAGCGGGAGTCGCTACGAGCAGTACTTC. This encodes CASTPSGSRYEQYF. The V gene is TRBV28, the J gene TRBJ2-7; 10 bases line up with TRBD2. CDR3 size: 14 residues. Germline V lookup: CDR1 MDHEN, CDR2 SYDVKM. V shed 7 bases, J shed 3 bases, and the junction held 6 bases outside the gene matches.

This CDR3 reads CASSGRGQGGYEQYF. The CDR3 DNA follows: TGTGCCAGCAGCGGCAGGGGGCAGGGGGGGTACGAGCAGTACTTC. The gene calls are TRBV2 and TRBJ2-7, with TRBD1 as a possible D gene (8 bases). V gave up 6 bases and J gave up 4 bases, with 19 bases separating them. Germline V gene data show CDR1 as SNHLY and CDR2 as FYNNEI. This CDR3 has 15 residues.

This clone was seen a few times. The V gene is TRBV7-2, the J gene TRBJ2-1; 8 bases match TRBD2. The CDR3 extends over 14 amino acids. Germline trimming cut 3 bases from V and 14 bases from J; bases unmatched to any gene: 12. The germline V gene encodes CDR1 SGHTA and CDR2 FQGNSA. CDR3 DNA sequence: TGTGCCAGCAGCTTCAACCCCGTCGGGAGGGGGGAGTTCTTC. Translation gives CASSFNPVGRGEFF.

The V call is TRBV6-1, the J call TRBJ1-1; D not certain. With 3 bases removed from V and 8 bases from J, the gap between germline ends came to 10 bases. The CDR3 covers 12 residues. Germline V gene sequence: CDR1 MNHNS, CDR2 SASEGT. CDR3 amino acids: CASSDDRGEAFF. In DNA, the CDR3 is TGTGCCAGCAGTGACGATCGGGGAGAAGCTTTCTTT.

The chain has TRBV7-9 and TRBJ2-1, with 15 bases fitting TRBD2. Germline loops: CDR1 SEHNR, CDR2 FQNEAQ (reference sequence). Trimming took 4 bases from V and 7 from J; bases not matched to a gene: 2. This CDR3 spans 15 amino acids. This chain's CDR3 is CASSSGLAGGNEQFF. The CDR3 DNA follows: TGTGCCAGCAGCTCGGGACTAGCGGGGGGTAATGAGCAGTTCTTC.

The chain carries TRBV7-2 and TRBJ2-7, with D perhaps TRBD2 (6 bases). The CDR3 loop spans 12 amino acids. Germline V gene lookup returns CDR1 SGHTA and CDR2 FQGNSA. CDR3 sequence: CVTSSEGGTQYF. CDR3 coding DNA: TGTGTCACCAGCAGTGAAGGAGGGACGCAGTACTTC.

This clone was observed a single time. The rearrangement joins TRBV28 to TRBJ1-2; 8 nucleotides match TRBD1. The length of the CDR3 is 14 residues. V gave up 3 bases and J gave up 8 bases; unmatched junction bases: 8. Per the germline V gene, CDR1 is MDHEN and CDR2 is SYDVKM. This CDR3 is CASSFPGQGRGYTF. The CDR3 nucleotides are TGTGCCAGCAGTTTCCCAGGACAGGGAAGGGGCTACACCTTC.

DNA of the CDR3: TGTGCCAGCAGCTTGGAGGGGACTAGCGGGAGATTCTTGAATGAGCAGTTCTTC. As protein: CASSLEGTSGRFLNEQFF. The genes are TRBV7-2 and TRBJ2-1, with 14 bases fitting TRBD2. The junction had 11 bases not matched to a gene; V was cut back by 3 bases and J by 7 bases. The germline CDR1 and CDR2 sequences are SGHTA and FQGNSA. The CDR3 loop spans 18 amino acids.

This chain joins TRBV19 and TRBJ2-2; maybe TRBD2 (6 bases). This CDR3 is 14 amino acids long. V was cut by 5 bases and J by 6 bases, with 13 bases left in between. Germline CDR1 is LNHDA and CDR2 is SQIVND (reference sequence). The DNA of the CDR3 is TGTGCCAGTAGTTGGCAGGCGGGGCCCGGGGAGCTGTTTTTT. This sequence encodes CASSWQAGPGELFF.

CDR3 loop: CASSLVGVTGANVLTF. The DNA for the CDR3 is TGTGCCAGCAGCTTAGTAGGGGTGACTGGGGCCAACGTCCTGACTTTC. J is TRBJ2-6 and V is TRBV11-2, with D tentatively TRBD1 (5 bases). The V end lost 1 base, the J end lost 2 bases, and 9 bases lay between the germline ends. Germline V gives CDR1 SGHAT, CDR2 FQNNGV. CDR3 size: 16 residues.

This chain connects TRBV5-8 to TRBJ2-7; 8 bases are shared with TRBD1. This CDR3 region has 14 residues. V lost 3 bases to trimming and J lost 3 bases; unmatched junction nucleotides: 5. In germline, CDR1 is SGHTS, CDR2 YDEGEE. This chain's CDR3 is CASSSITGGYEQYF. CDR3 DNA: TGTGCCAGCAGCTCAATAACAGGGGGCTACGAGCAGTACTTC. The variable domain in full, with the rest retrieved from reference TRBV5-8 and TRBJ2-7, is EAGVTQSPTHLIKTRGQQATLRCSPISGHTSVYWYQQALGLGLQFLLWYDEGEERNRGNFPPRFSGRQFPNYSSELNVNALELEDSALYLCASSSITGGYEQYFGPGTRLTVT.

This rearrangement joins TRBV28 to TRBJ1-5; TRBD1 matches at 8 bases. The V segment lost 7 bases and the J segment 5 bases; nucleotides outside the gene matches: 13. The CDR3 is 16 residues long. CDR1 and CDR2 (germline): MDHEN, SYDVKM. In DNA form, the CDR3 reads TGTGCCAGCAAATATGGGGGGTCAGGGGGCTATCAGCCCCAGCATTTT. Encoded protein: CASKYGGSGGYQPQHF.

This clone was seen more than once but under ten times. CDR3: CASSVQTSGTGELFF. CDR3 nucleotides: TGTGCCAGCAGTGTTCAGACTAGCGGCACCGGGGAGCTGTTTTTT. V and J are TRBV2 and TRBJ2-2; 9 nucleotides align to TRBD2. Trimming cost V 4 bases and J 4 bases; bases outside gene matches: 4. The germline CDR1 and CDR2 sequences are SNHLY and FYNNEI. This CDR3 region has 15 residues.

This clone was found once. This chain connects TRBV30 to TRBJ2-5, with D perhaps TRBD2 (6 bases). Germline CDR1 and CDR2: GTSNPN and SVGIG (reference sequence). V lost 2 bases, J lost 0 bases, and 13 bases lay in between. The CDR3 loop spans 15 amino acids. The CDR3 reads CAWSRGGVNQETQYF. DNA of the CDR3: TGTGCCTGGAGTCGGGGCGGGGTGAACCAAGAGACCCAGTACTTC.

The chain joins TRBV5-4 to TRBJ1-3, with 10 bases that match TRBD1. Per germline, CDR1 SGHNT and CDR2 YYREEE (reference sequence). Trimming cost V 4 bases and J 2 bases; bases outside gene matches: 3. The CDR3 is made up of 15 amino acids. CDR3 protein: CASSDRGRTGNTIYF. DNA for the CDR3: TGTGCCAGCAGCGACAGGGGGCGAACTGGAAACACCATATATTTT.

The chain links TRBV9 to TRBJ2-5; 7 bases are a match to TRBD1. V shed 0 bases, J shed 10 bases, and the junction held 9 bases outside the gene matches. There are 14 residues in the CDR3. Germline V gene sequence: CDR1 SGDLS, CDR2 YYNGEE. In DNA form, the CDR3 reads TGTGCCAGCAGCGTAGAAGACAGGGCCGGGGACCAGTACTTC. Protein: CASSVEDRAGDQYF.

This clone was seen a few times. The V and J genes are TRBV4-3 and TRBJ2-3, with no clear D. The CDR3 length is 14 residues. Germline CDR1 and CDR2: LGHNA and YSLEER. V shed 0 bases and J shed 4 bases, with 8 bases lying between them. The CDR3 reads CASSQDLLADTQYF. DNA for the CDR3: TGCGCCAGCAGCCAAGATCTATTGGCAGATACGCAGTATTTT.

The chain couples TRBV30 to TRBJ2-1, with TRBD2 matching 12 bases. Germline assignment: CDR1 GTSNPN and CDR2 SVGIG (reference sequence). J lost 5 bases, V lost 5 bases, and 7 bases had no gene match. The CDR3 spans 15 residues. CDR3 DNA: TGTGCCTGGGACCTAGGACTAGCGGGACACAATGAGCAGTTCTTC. Its translation is CAWDLGLAGHNEQFF.

Turning to this clone: Other DNA variants within this sample encode the same CDR3. V usage is TRBV28 and J usage is TRBJ2-1; 9 bases align to TRBD2. With V trimmed by 3 bases and J by 4 bases, 4 bases remained unmatched. The CDR3 is made up of 15 amino acids. CDR1 is MDHEN, CDR2 SYDVKM, per germline. This chain's CDR3 is CASSLTSGPYNEQFF. CDR3 bases: TGTGCCAGCAGTTTGACTAGCGGACCATACAATGAGCAGTTCTTC.

The chain combines TRBV7-9 with TRBJ2-1; D not certain. This CDR3 comprises 12 residues. CDR1 SEHNR and CDR2 FQNEAQ come from the germline V gene (reference sequence). Deletions cut 4 bases from V and 6 bases from J, with 7 bases between. CDR3 in amino acids: CASSSTRNEQFF. The DNA of the CDR3 is TGTGCCAGCAGCTCAACACGCAATGAGCAGTTCTTC. Full variable domain (remainder filled in from reference TRBV7-9 and TRBJ2-1): DTGVSQNPRHKITKRGQNVTFRCDPISEHNRLYWYRQTLGQGPEFLTYFQNEAQLEKSRLLSDRFSAERPKGSFSTLEIQRTEQGDSAMYLCASSSTRNEQFFGPGTRLTVL.

CDR3 DNA: TGTGCCAGCAGCCCCTTAACGGGGGGCGTTCAGCCCCAGCATTTT. This translates into CASSPLTGGVQPQHF. V gene TRBV28 combines with J gene TRBJ1-5, with D tentatively TRBD1 (6 bases). Germline V gives CDR1 MDHEN, CDR2 SYDVKM. Trimming pared 6 bases from V and 6 bases from J, leaving 18 bases between. The CDR3 length is 15 residues.

The V call is TRBV27, the J call TRBJ2-3; D is ambiguous. The V end lost 0 bases, the J end lost 1 base, and 17 bases lay between the germline ends. The germline CDR1 and CDR2 sequences are MNHEY and SMNVEV (reference sequence). This CDR3 has 18 residues. For the CDR3, the DNA is TGTGCCAGCAGTTTATCCGCCAAACACTACATGGGCACAGATACGCAGTATTTT. Residues: CASSLSAKHYMGTDTQYF.

The chain links TRBV19 to TRBJ2-7; TRBD2 agrees at 15 bases. CDR1 and CDR2 (germline): LNHDA, SQIVND (reference sequence). The CDR3 consists of 19 residues. V dropped 4 bases and J dropped 3; count of bases not matched to a gene: 13. The CDR3 is CASSNGWTSGRDTGYEQYF. The DNA of the CDR3 is TGTGCCAGTAGTAACGGTTGGACTAGCGGGAGGGACACCGGCTACGAGCAGTACTTC.

This clone was detected a few times. V gene TRBV30 combines with J gene TRBJ2-1; 14 nucleotides agree with TRBD2. V lost 1 base and J lost 4; bases outside the gene matches: 0. Germline CDR1 GTSNPN, CDR2 SVGIG (reference sequence). The CDR3 runs to 15 residues. The CDR3 region is CAWSGTSGRYNEQFF. In DNA form, the CDR3 reads TGTGCCTGGAGTGGGACTAGCGGGAGGTACAATGAGCAGTTCTTC. Complete variable domain (other parts from reference TRBV30 and TRBJ2-1): SQTIHQWPATLVQPVGSPLSLECTVEGTSNPNLYWYRQAAGRGLQLLFYSVGIGQISSEVPQNLSASRPQDRQFILSSKKLLLSDSGFYLCAWSGTSGRYNEQFFGPGTRLTVL.

This clone has a handful of counts. The chain recombines TRBV30 with TRBJ2-6, with D unclear. The CDR3 loop spans 15 amino acids. Germline CDR1 reads GTSNPN; CDR2 reads SVGIG (reference sequence). V was trimmed by 0 bases and J by 0 bases, leaving 6 bases between them. In DNA form, the CDR3 reads TGTGCCTGGAGTGTTGGTAGCTCTGGGGCCAACGTCCTGACTTTC. This translates into CAWSVGSSGANVLTF.

The chain combines TRBV18 with TRBJ2-7; TRBD2 matches 8 bases. This CDR3 contains 14 residues. The V gene's germline CDR1 is KGHSH and CDR2 LQKENI. The ends lost 3 bases at V and 6 bases at J; junction bases unmatched: 7. The CDR3 sequence: CASSPREGPSEQYF. The CDR3 region has the DNA TGTGCCAGCTCACCTCGGGAGGGCCCTAGCGAGCAGTACTTC.

The rearrangement links TRBV14 to TRBJ2-1, with 10 bases aligning to TRBD2. V trimming: 4 bases; J trimming: 12 bases; junction bases outside the gene matches: 18. Germline CDR1 reads SGHDN; CDR2 reads FVKESK. CDR3 length: 17 amino acids. This CDR3 reads CASSPPASGSVGLGQFF. Written as DNA, the CDR3 is TGTGCCAGCAGCCCCCCAGCTAGCGGGAGTGTAGGTCTTGGGCAGTTCTTC.